The next 5 T cell receptor beta chains were all read from a single sample in a study of blood T cells in healthy people across ages. Primers used in a second PCR of roughly 6 to 12 cycles were a sample-barcoded 5' primer and a J-beta primer mix. TCRdb called the 5' RACE reads again in MiXCR, with one record for every CDR3 protein. The repertoire holds approximately 1,700,000 distinct CDR3 sequences, with roughly 43% as singletons. The sequencing input was blood. Every receptor here comes from a human donor in good health.

The CDR3: CSARWSRRPDTQYF. CDR3 nucleotides: TGCAGTGCTAGATGGTCTAGGAGGCCAGATACGCAGTATTTT. The chain employs TRBV20-1 and TRBJ2-3; TRBD2 is a possible D gene (5 bases). With 2 bases removed from V and 4 bases from J, the gap between germline ends came to 13 bases. Germline V CDR1 and CDR2: DFQATT, SNEGSKA (reference sequence). This CDR3 spans 14 amino acids.

In the case of this clonotype: A read error may account for a junction end that differs from germline. The genes are TRBV12-3 or TRBV12-4 and TRBJ2-3; possibly TRBD2 for D (5 bases). The CDR3 totals 13 residues. As DNA, the CDR3 is TGTGCCAGCAGCCTAGCCACCGCAGATGCGCAGTATTTT. Translated, it gives CASSLATADAQYF.

V gene TRBV21-1 combines with J gene TRBJ2-1; the listed D gene, TRBD1, was not tested against the DNA. TRBV21-1 is recorded as a pseudogene. CDR3 length equals 18 residues. The CDR3 spells CASTRREGAVLWGKEQFF. CDR3 nucleotides: TGTGCCAGCACGCGTAGGGAGGGGGCAGTCCTTTGGGGGAAGGAGCAGTTCTTC.

CDR3 residues: CSAPSGGANTEAFF. CDR3 nucleotide sequence: TGCAGTGCTCCTTCGGGGGGGGCGAACACTGAAGCTTTCTTT. The chain is built from TRBV20-1 and TRBJ1-1; a weak D match, TRBD1 (6 bases). CDR3 length: 14 amino acids. Germline CDR1 DFQATT, CDR2 SNEGSKA (reference sequence). Trimming left V 5 bases short and J 1 base short, with 14 bases between.

The genes are TRBV5-1 and TRBJ2-4; TRBD1 agrees at 8 bases. The junction had 10 bases not matched to a gene; V was cut back by 0 bases and J by 2 bases. This CDR3 is 18 amino acids long. Germline V gene data show CDR1 as SGHRS and CDR2 as YFSETQ. The CDR3 spells CASSLVPGGADSKNIQYF. The CDR3 DNA reads as TGCGCCAGCAGCTTGGTGCCAGGGGGCGCCGATTCCAAAAACATTCAGTACTTC.